The 32 T cell receptor beta chains below were found in one sample sequenced in a study of cytomegalovirus exposure and HLA in healthy donors. With 60 Vbeta and 13 Jbeta primers, the PCR was carried out. Assay used: immunoSEQ multiplex PCR; TCRdb lists only in-frame clones, some missing. The table includes about 150,000 clones, about three quarters detected once. What was sequenced was PBMCs. These receptors all come from a woman in her twenties or thirties in good health and CMV-seronegative.

The rearrangement uses TRBV4-3 and TRBJ1-2; possible D gene TRBD1, 6 bases. The length of the CDR3 is 16 residues. Trimming removed 3 bases from V and 0 bases from J, with 14 bases in between. From germline, CDR1 is LGHNA and CDR2 YSLEER. The CDR3 nucleotides are TGCGCCAGCAGCCATTACCCAGGGGCCGCTAACTATGGCTACACCTTC. Its protein product is CASSHYPGAANYGYTF.

The rearrangement uses TRBV4-2 and TRBJ2-1; D may be TRBD1 (7 bases). CDR3 length: 13 residues. Trimming removed 3 bases at V and 8 bases at J, with 11 bases between. Germline V gene lookup returns CDR1 LGHNA and CDR2 YNFKEQ. CDR3 in amino acids: CASSQPRGDEQFF. CDR3 nucleotide sequence: TGTGCCAGCAGCCAGCCCAGGGGGGATGAGCAGTTCTTC.

The chain couples TRBV6-6 to TRBJ2-5, with 8 positions matching TRBD2. Germline V CDR1 and CDR2: MNHNY, SVGAGI (reference sequence). The CDR3 loop spans 16 amino acids. The V segment lost 6 bases and the J segment 2 bases; nucleotides outside the gene matches: 11. This CDR3 is CASSPLLVAGQETQYF. CDR3 DNA: TGTGCCAGCAGCCCCCTCTTAGTAGCGGGGCAAGAGACCCAGTACTTC.

The gene calls are TRBV9 and TRBJ2-7; the D gene is possibly TRBD1 (5 bases). CDR3 length: 15 amino acids. The germline gives CDR1 SGDLS, CDR2 YYNGEE. The ends were cut back, 0 bases at V and 6 bases at J, with 16 bases in the middle. The CDR3 DNA reads TGTGCCAGCAGCGTAGCGGTGGCAGGGAATACCGAGCAGTACTTC. Translated: CASSVAVAGNTEQYF.

The chain links TRBV12-5 to TRBJ2-1, with D possibly being TRBD1 (6 bases). The CDR3 loop spans 15 amino acids. The V end was cut by 6 bases, the J end by 2 bases, with 14 bases between. The germline gives CDR1 LGHNT, CDR2 FRNRAP. CDR3 sequence (DNA): TGTGCTAGTGGCCTTACAGGGACCACCTACAATGAGCAGTTCTTC. The encoded protein is CASGLTGTTYNEQFF.

The chain employs TRBV10-2 and TRBJ2-3, with a tentative D call TRBD2 (6 bases). The germline V and J ends were trimmed by 5 bases and 5 bases, with 8 bases remaining between them. The CDR3 is 12 residues long. Germline V gives CDR1 WSHSY, CDR2 SAAADI. The CDR3 sequence: CASSLSGDTQYF. The CDR3 coding sequence is TGCGCCAGCAGTCTTAGCGGAGATACGCAGTATTTT.

This sequence joins TRBV5-6 and TRBJ1-2, with a tentative D call TRBD1 (6 bases). The CDR3 runs 13 residues. Germline CDR1 is SGHDT and CDR2 is YYEEEE. Trimming took off 1 base at V and 3 bases at J, with 7 bases between the two ends. As DNA, the CDR3 is TGTGCCAGCAGCTTGCCAGGGGACTATGGCTACACCTTC. Protein sequence: CASSLPGDYGYTF.

The V call is TRBV18, the J call TRBJ2-1, with D perhaps matching TRBD2 (6 bases). Trimming shortened V by 1 base and J by 8 bases, and 12 bases separated the two germline ends. The length of the CDR3 is 14 residues. The V gene's germline CDR1 is KGHSH and CDR2 LQKENI. CDR3 loop: CASSPQASDHEQFF. CDR3 in DNA: TGTGCCAGCTCACCACAAGCTAGCGACCATGAGCAGTTCTTC.

This clone was observed a few times. The chain carries TRBV9 and TRBJ1-4; D uncertain. This CDR3 region has 14 residues. Germline CDR1 SGDLS, CDR2 YYNGEE. Trimming removed 0 bases from V and 5 bases from J, with 8 bases in between. CDR3 protein: CASSVGTGNEKLFF. The CDR3 DNA follows: TGTGCCAGCAGCGTAGGGACTGGGAATGAAAAACTGTTTTTT.

This clone was counted a few times. The chain joins TRBV11-3 to TRBJ2-1, with D perhaps TRBD2 (6 bases). Germline loops: CDR1 SGHNT, CDR2 YENEEA. There are 16 residues in the CDR3. V was shortened by 4 bases and J by 2 bases, with 15 bases between the two germline ends. DNA for the CDR3: TGTGCCAGCAGCTCAACACTAGCTAGGCCCTACAATGAGCAGTTCTTC. Amino acid sequence: CASSSTLARPYNEQFF.

The chain has TRBV29-1 and TRBJ2-5; 10 bases line up with TRBD2. Germline trimming cut 6 bases from V and 1 base from J; bases unmatched to any gene: 8. Germline-derived CDR1 and CDR2 are SQVTM and ANQGSEA. The length of the CDR3 is 15 residues. The CDR3 DNA reads TGCAGCGTGGAAATACTAGCGGGAACCCAAGAGACCCAGTACTTC. It is translated as CSVEILAGTQETQYF.

The chain uses TRBV6-5 and TRBJ1-3; 10 bases match TRBD1. The CDR3 spans 16 residues. V lost 4 bases to trimming and J lost 5 bases; unmatched junction nucleotides: 8. CDR1 is MNHEY, CDR2 SVGAGI, per germline. Here the CDR3 reads CASSSMTGGSRNTIYF. The CDR3 nucleotides are TGTGCCAGCAGTTCCATGACAGGGGGCTCGAGAAACACCATATATTTT.

The chain recombines TRBV18 with TRBJ2-6, with TRBD1 as a possible D gene (6 bases). Trimming cost V 3 bases and J 3 bases, with 15 bases left between them. Germline V gene lookup returns CDR1 KGHSH and CDR2 LQKENI. The CDR3 covers 17 residues. CDR3: CASSPNSGVNGANVLTF. The CDR3 nucleotides read TGTGCCAGCTCACCCAATTCAGGGGTAAATGGGGCCAACGTCCTGACTTTC.

The rearrangement links TRBV18 to TRBJ1-5; D is undetermined. Trimming pared 3 bases from V and 7 bases from J, leaving 13 bases between. The CDR3 has 14 amino acids. CDR1 and CDR2 (germline): KGHSH, LQKENI. The CDR3 bases are TGTGCCAGCTCACCCGCCGGGGATGGGCAGCCCCAGCATTTT. Translated: CASSPAGDGQPQHF.

The rearrangement uses TRBV11-2 and TRBJ1-2, with D perhaps TRBD1 (6 bases). The CDR3 consists of 12 residues. Germline CDR1 and CDR2: SGHAT and FQNNGV. Trimming shortened V by 5 bases and J by 9 bases, and 13 bases separated the two germline ends. CDR3: CASSPGALSYTF. CDR3 in DNA: TGTGCCAGCAGCCCAGGGGCATTGAGCTACACCTTC.

The V call is TRBV2, the J call TRBJ1-5; TRBD1 matches 10 bases. With 7 bases clipped from V and 5 bases from J, the junction kept 5 bases outside the gene matches. This CDR3 spans 14 amino acids. From germline, CDR1 is SNHLY and CDR2 FYNNEI. In nucleotides, the CDR3 is TGTGCCAGCAACCGACAGGGGGCCCATCAGCCCCAGCATTTT. Its protein is CASNRQGAHQPQHF.

The V call is TRBV9, the J call TRBJ1-4; maybe TRBD1 (5 bases). The CDR3 totals 14 residues. The germline V gene has CDR1 SGDLS and CDR2 YYNGEE. Between the trimmed V and J ends, which lost 0 bases and 7 bases, there was a span of 10 bases. The CDR3 here is CASSVGQGREKLFF. In DNA form, the CDR3 reads TGTGCCAGCAGCGTAGGGCAGGGTCGTGAAAAACTGTTTTTT.

The chain has TRBV6-4 and TRBJ1-2, with 8 bases fitting TRBD1. V was pared by 4 bases and J by 4 bases, with 11 bases of the junction left unmatched. The CDR3 is made up of 16 amino acids. Germline V gives CDR1 MRHNA, CDR2 SNTAGT. The CDR3 DNA sequence: TGTGCCAGCAGTGTCGTATCAGGGGGCCCTTCCTATGGCTACACCTTC. Translation: CASSVVSGGPSYGYTF.

J is TRBJ2-1 and V is TRBV6-1; D perhaps matches TRBD1 (5 bases). V was pared by 3 bases and J by 0 bases, with 12 bases between. The length of the CDR3 is 16 residues. Germline V gene sequence: CDR1 MNHNS, CDR2 SASEGT. The CDR3 nucleotides are TGTGCCAGCAGTGAGCGCTCAGGGCCCTCCTACAATGAGCAGTTCTTC. Encoded protein: CASSERSGPSYNEQFF.

This clone is a singleton in its sample. The chain carries TRBV4-1 and TRBJ2-7, with 8 bases identical to TRBD2. This CDR3 region has 15 residues. Germline V lookup: CDR1 MGHRA, CDR2 YSYEKL. V was clipped by 3 bases and J by 0 bases; unmatched bases: 4. The CDR3, as DNA: TGCGCCAGCAGCCACTTAGCGGGGAGCTCCTACGAGCAGTACTTC. Amino acid sequence: CASSHLAGSSYEQYF.

The CDR3: CASRGGTGNTGELFF. The DNA of the CDR3 is TGTGCCAGCAGGGGGGGGACAGGGAACACCGGGGAGCTGTTTTTT. This chain uses TRBV2 with TRBJ2-2, with D perhaps matching TRBD1 (8 bases). V was shortened by 6 bases and J by 1 base, with 12 bases between the two germline ends. Germline lookup yields CDR1 SNHLY and CDR2 FYNNEI. The CDR3 consists of 15 residues. The full variable domain, in which reference TRBV2 and TRBJ2-2 provide the parts outside the CDR3, is EPEVTQTPSHQVTQMGQEVILRCVPISNHLYFYWYRQILGQKVEFLVSFYNNEISEKSEIFDDQFSVERPDGSNFTLKIRSTKLEDSAMYFCASRGGTGNTGELFFGEGSRLTVL.

This clone occurred a few times. The J gene is TRBJ1-1, the V gene TRBV11-3; D is possibly TRBD1 (5 bases). Trimming removed 6 bases at V and 5 bases at J, with 16 bases between. Per the germline V gene, CDR1 is SGHNT and CDR2 is YENEEA. CDR3 length equals 14 residues. The CDR3 region has the DNA TGTGCCAGCAGTTTCTTGGGGGGTAGAACTGAAGCTTTCTTT. Encoded protein: CASSFLGGRTEAFF. The full variable domain, in which reference TRBV11-3 and TRBJ1-1 provide the parts outside the CDR3, is EAGVVQSPRYKIIEKKQPVAFWCNPISGHNTLYWYLQNLGQGPELLIRYENEEAVDDSQLPKDRFSAERLKGVDSTLKIQPAELGDSAVYLCASSFLGGRTEAFFGQGTRLTVV.

This clone was recorded a few times. The chain carries TRBV19 and TRBJ2-7; weak D call: TRBD1 (5 bases). This CDR3 contains 13 residues. The germline V gene has CDR1 LNHDA and CDR2 SQIVND (reference sequence). V lost 3 bases and J lost 3, with 9 bases in between. The CDR3 region is CASSIQGNYEQYF. CDR3 in DNA: TGTGCCAGTAGTATTCAGGGAAACTACGAGCAGTACTTC.

The chain couples TRBV29-1 to TRBJ2-7; D may be TRBD2 (5 bases). Germline V gives CDR1 SQVTM, CDR2 ANQGSEA. CDR3 size: 15 residues. V was pared by 3 bases and J by 4 bases, with 19 bases between. CDR3 loop: CSVETHRGGAYEQYF. DNA for the CDR3: TGCAGCGTTGAGACCCACCGGGGTGGTGCATACGAGCAGTACTTC.

J is TRBJ1-2 and V is TRBV15, with 7 bases aligning to TRBD1. The CDR3 is 13 amino acids. The junction had 6 bases not matched to a gene; V was cut back by 3 bases and J by 8 bases. The germline V gene has CDR1 LNHNV and CDR2 YYDKDF (reference sequence). The CDR3 sequence: CATSRDRIYGYTF. The DNA of the CDR3 is TGTGCCACCAGCAGGGACAGGATTTACGGCTACACCTTC.

The chain links TRBV5-1 to TRBJ2-2, with TRBD1 matching over 10 bases. CDR1 and CDR2 from the germline V gene are SGHRS and YFSETQ. CDR3 length: 17 residues. The V and J ends lost 4 bases and 5 bases, in that order; junction bases with no gene match: 11. CDR3 protein: CASSNRVDRGVTGELFF. CDR3 DNA sequence: TGCGCCAGCAGCAACCGTGTGGACAGGGGGGTGACCGGGGAGCTGTTTTTT.

The chain carries TRBV21-1 and TRBJ2-7; the table's D gene call, TRBD1, was not cross checked with the DNA. TRBV21-1 has pseudogene status. This CDR3 comprises 12 residues. The CDR3 spells CASSKSIYEQYF. The CDR3 DNA sequence: TGTGCCAGCAGCAAATCCATCTACGAGCAGTACTTC.

The chain uses TRBV27 and TRBJ2-6, with TRBD1 matching 8 bases. V was clipped by 6 bases and J by 2 bases; unmatched bases: 3. The CDR3 is made up of 15 amino acids. Germline V gene lookup returns CDR1 MNHEY and CDR2 SMNVEV (reference sequence). The DNA for the CDR3 is TGTGCCAGCAGGCTACAGGGGGCTGGGGCCAACGTCCTGACTTTC. Translation gives CASRLQGAGANVLTF.

This chain connects TRBV28 to TRBJ2-7; 7 nucleotides match TRBD1. This CDR3 spans 13 amino acids. Trimming took 6 bases from V and 0 from J; bases not matched to a gene: 2. The germline V gene encodes CDR1 MDHEN and CDR2 SYDVKM. CDR3 loop: CASRDRSSYEQYF. CDR3 DNA sequence: TGTGCCAGCAGGGACAGGTCCTCCTACGAGCAGTACTTC.

The chain uses TRBV14 and TRBJ1-4, with 9 positions matching TRBD1. After removal of 1 base from V and 7 bases from J, the junction contained 7 bases not matched to a gene. The CDR3 runs 16 residues. Germline CDR1 SGHDN, CDR2 FVKESK. CDR3: CASSQVSSDRGEKLFF. CDR3 nucleotide sequence: TGTGCCAGCAGCCAAGTTTCGTCGGACAGGGGTGAAAAACTGTTTTTT.

The rearrangement links TRBV18 to TRBJ1-3; 11 bases agree with TRBD1. CDR3 length: 16 amino acids. V trimming: 5 bases; J trimming: 5 bases; junction bases outside the gene matches: 8. The germline CDR1 and CDR2 sequences are KGHSH and LQKENI. The CDR3 loop is CASSDFGTGGRNTIYF. CDR3 bases: TGTGCCAGCTCAGACTTCGGGACAGGGGGAAGAAACACCATATATTTT.

The rearrangement uses TRBV27 and TRBJ2-7; 9 bases align to TRBD1. V dropped 6 bases and J dropped 6; count of bases not matched to a gene: 9. The CDR3 sequence is 14 residues long. Germline V gene lookup returns CDR1 MNHEY and CDR2 SMNVEV (reference sequence). CDR3 residues: CASSTDRGSLEQYF. The CDR3 bases are TGTGCCAGCAGCACGGACAGGGGTTCCCTCGAGCAGTACTTC.